A selection of T cell receptor beta chains follows, all from one sample in a study of PD-L1 blockade in urothelial cancer. Libraries were prepared by immunoSEQ multiplex PCR; TCRdb keeps only in-frame clonotypes and omits some of them. The sample lists 85,000 to 95,000 clones, 70% to 90% seen once, with about 1% in the top ten. The sample here was PBMCs, taken around atezolizumab (anti-PD-L1) treatment. The source is a woman older than 75 with urothelial cancer. Both conserved end residues are part of each CDR3. Each record gives: clone size, V gene, D gene, CDR3 length, J gene, CDR3 protein, CDR3 DNA. A D gene is named only where the DNA matches it firmly. For some rows the clone size is stated as once, few or many, or as a class when expanded; others skip it.

once	TRBV28	NA	12	TRBJ1-5	CASSVPGQPQHF	TGTGCCAGCAGTGTCCCGGGTCAGCCCCAGCATTTT
once	TRBV19	NA	14	TRBJ2-5	CASSIDPGTQTQYF	TGTGCCAGTAGTATAGATCCCGGGACACAGACCCAGTACTTC
once	TRBV6-1	NA	10	TRBJ1-1	CASIGATGFF	TGTGCCAGCATCGGCGCGACGGGGTTCTTT
once	TRBV19	TRBD1	17	TRBJ2-6	CASSPDRVGFGANVLTF	TGTGCCAGTAGTCCGGACAGGGTTGGGTTTGGGGCCAACGTCCTGACTTTC
NA	TRBV5-4	TRBD1	13	TRBJ1-2	CASSGGQNYGYTF	TGTGCCAGCAGCGGGGGACAGAACTATGGCTACACCTTC
NA	TRBV5-6	TRBD2	15	TRBJ2-3	CASSYSGGGADTQYF	TGTGCCAGCAGCTACTCCGGCGGGGGGGCAGATACGCAGTATTTT
NA	TRBV5-4	TRBD1	15	TRBJ2-5	CASSLGDRVQETQYF	TGTGCCAGCAGCTTGGGGGACAGGGTACAAGAGACCCAGTACTTC
NA	TRBV5-1	TRBD2	15	TRBJ2-3	CASSLGGRAGDTQYF	TGCGCCAGCAGCTTGGGCGGGAGGGCTGGAGATACGCAGTATTTT
NA	TRBV4-2	TRBD2	14	TRBJ2-7	CASSQDLAAYEQYF	TGTGCCAGCAGCCAGGATCTAGCGGCCTACGAGCAGTACTTC
NA	TRBV5-6	TRBD2	15	TRBJ2-3	CASTEAGGPTDTQYF	TGTGCCAGCACCGAAGCGGGAGGCCCCACAGATACGCAGTATTTT
NA	TRBV11-2	NA	13	TRBJ2-7	CASSLAGSYEQYF	TGTGCCAGCAGCCTTGCAGGTTCCTACGAGCAGTACTTC
NA	TRBV4-2	NA	17	TRBJ2-7	CASSQPGAGEFSYEQYF	TGTGCCAGCAGCCAACCGGGGGCGGGAGAGTTTTCCTACGAGCAGTACTTC
NA	TRBV7-3	TRBD1	14	TRBJ1-2	CASSLGQGARGYTF	TGTGCCAGCAGCTTGGGACAGGGGGCGCGTGGCTACACCTTC
NA	TRBV2	TRBD1	15	TRBJ2-1	CASRRDRVSFGEQFF	TGTGCCAGCAGGCGGGACAGGGTGTCGTTCGGTGAGCAGTTCTTC
once	TRBV28	NA	16	TRBJ2-7	CASSPPRPGSPYEQYF	TGTGCCAGCAGTCCCCCCCGCCCAGGGTCCCCCTACGAGCAGTACTTC
NA	TRBV6-1	TRBD2	15	TRBJ2-3	CASSESSGNTDTQYF	TGTGCCAGCAGTGAAAGTAGCGGGAACACAGATACGCAGTATTTT
NA	TRBV7-9	TRBD1	14	TRBJ2-4	CASSSWDRENIQYF	TGTGCCAGCAGCTCATGGGACAGGGAAAACATTCAGTACTTC
NA	TRBV9	NA	17	TRBJ2-3	CASSVFRDWRSTDTQYF	TGTGCCAGCAGCGTTTTTCGGGATTGGCGGAGCACAGATACGCAGTATTTT
once	TRBV7-8	TRBD1	15	TRBJ2-1	CASSRGTGTYNEQFF	TGTGCCAGCAGCCGAGGGACAGGGACCTACAATGAGCAGTTCTTC
NA	TRBV18	NA	16	TRBJ1-5	CASSLLPGAEGQPQHF	TGTGCCAGCTCTCTTCTCCCAGGGGCAGAGGGTCAGCCCCAGCATTTT
NA	TRBV5-4	TRBD1	15	TRBJ1-1	CASSFRQGPGYEAFF	TGTGCCAGCAGCTTTCGACAGGGACCCGGGTATGAAGCTTTCTTT
NA	TRBV6-5	TRBD2	15	TRBJ2-1	CASSWGGAGESEQFF	TGTGCCAGCAGTTGGGGGGGAGCGGGAGAGTCTGAGCAGTTCTTC
NA	TRBV4-2	TRBD2	17	TRBJ2-1	CASSQDYTGGTYNEQFF	TGTGCCAGCAGCCAAGATTACACGGGAGGGACGTACAATGAGCAGTTCTTC
few	TRBV27	NA	14	TRBJ1-1	CASRTTGLNTEAFF	TGTGCCAGCAGAACGACAGGACTGAACACTGAAGCTTTCTTT
NA	TRBV9	NA	15	TRBJ2-1	CASSVAPRLDNEQFF	TGTGCCAGCAGCGTAGCCCCCAGGTTGGATAATGAGCAGTTCTTC
NA	TRBV10-3	TRBD1	18	TRBJ2-1	CAISESGGQGRLGDEQFF	TGTGCCATCAGTGAGTCTGGAGGACAGGGGCGTTTGGGGGATGAGCAGTTCTTC
NA	TRBV9	TRBD2	15	TRBJ2-3	CASRGGLASTDTQYF	TGTGCCAGCAGGGGGGGACTAGCGAGCACAGATACGCAGTATTTT
NA	TRBV15	NA	14	TRBJ1-4	CATSRAGSFGKLFF	TGTGCCACCAGCAGAGCAGGTTCCTTTGGAAAACTGTTTTTT
NA	TRBV18	NA	14	TRBJ1-2	CASSPETANYGYTF	TGTGCCAGCTCACCTGAGACAGCTAACTATGGCTACACCTTC
NA	TRBV5-1	NA	13	TRBJ1-1	CASNTGMNTEAFF	TGCGCCAGCAATACAGGGATGAACACTGAAGCTTTCTTT
NA	TRBV4-1	NA	14	TRBJ1-1	CASSQPLRQEDAFF	TGCGCCAGCAGCCAACCCCTTAGACAGGAAGACGCTTTCTTT
NA	TRBV5-1	TRBD1	15	TRBJ1-2	CASSLSTGGNYGYTF	TGCGCCAGCAGCTTGTCCACAGGGGGAAACTATGGCTACACCTTC
NA	TRBV6-1	NA	14	TRBJ2-7	CASSIDRHTYEQYF	TGTGCCAGCAGTATAGACAGGCATACTTACGAGCAGTACTTC
NA	TRBV7-2	TRBD1	14	TRBJ2-7	CASSPRTGTYEQYF	TGTGCCAGCAGCCCTAGGACAGGGACCTACGAGCAGTACTTC
NA	TRBV18	TRBD2	16	TRBJ2-3	CASSPMLAGAEGVQYF	TGTGCCAGCTCACCAATGCTAGCGGGGGCAGAAGGGGTGCAGTATTTT
NA	TRBV7-8	NA	13	TRBJ1-2	CASSLAGQGGYTF	TGTGCCAGCAGCTTAGCGGGGCAGGGCGGCTACACCTTC
NA	TRBV10-1	NA	13	TRBJ2-7	CASSVQQGYEQYF	TGCGCCAGCAGCGTACAACAGGGTTACGAGCAGTACTTC
NA	TRBV27	NA	13	TRBJ2-1	CASSRASESEQFF	TGTGCCAGCAGTCGGGCTAGCGAAAGTGAGCAGTTCTTC
NA	TRBV30	TRBD1	11	TRBJ1-1	CAWMDRGKAFF	TGTGCCTGGATGGACAGGGGGAAAGCTTTCTTT
NA	TRBV6-1	NA	15	TRBJ1-3	CASSEAGSSGNTIYF	TGTGCCAGCAGTGAAGCAGGGAGTTCTGGAAACACCATATATTTT
few	TRBV28	NA	16	TRBJ2-3	CASRPLPGHSTDTQYF	TGTGCCAGCAGGCCGTTGCCGGGACACAGCACAGATACGCAGTATTTT
NA	TRBV29-1	TRBD2	14	TRBJ2-3	CSACASGSLDTQYF	TGCAGCGCCTGCGCTAGCGGGAGTTTGGATACGCAGTATTTT
NA	TRBV29-1	TRBD2	16	TRBJ2-5	CSVDSSGRPERETQYF	TGCAGCGTTGACTCTAGCGGGAGACCTGAGAGGGAGACCCAGTACTTC
NA	TRBV10-3	NA	15	TRBJ2-1	CAIRGRLGRGNEQFF	TGTGCCATCAGGGGACGTCTTGGCAGGGGCAATGAGCAGTTCTTC
NA	TRBV6-1	TRBD1	13	TRBJ2-5	CASSQGAQETQYF	TGTGCCAGCTCCCAGGGGGCCCAAGAGACCCAGTACTTC
NA	TRBV7-9	TRBD2	14	TRBJ2-2	CASSPPGLAGELFF	TGTGCCAGCAGTCCCCCGGGACTAGCCGGGGAGCTGTTTTTT
NA	TRBV5-8	NA	17	TRBJ2-3	CASSLRGAPTSTDTQYF	TGTGCCAGCAGCTTGCGGGGGGCGCCTACTAGCACAGATACGCAGTATTTT
NA	TRBV5-1	TRBD2	17	TRBJ2-5	CASSLRTSGRGRETQYF	TGCGCCAGCAGCCTCAGGACTAGCGGGAGGGGGAGAGAGACCCAGTACTTC
NA	TRBV9	NA	14	TRBJ1-2	CASSVESQTYGYTF	TGTGCCAGCAGCGTCGAGTCCCAAACGTATGGCTACACCTTC
NA	TRBV28	NA	14	TRBJ1-5	CASFLGGGGQPQHF	TGTGCCAGCTTCCTTGGCGGGGGTGGGCAGCCCCAGCATTTT
NA	TRBV5-6	NA	11	TRBJ2-1	CASSLAVEQFF	TGTGCCAGCAGCCTGGCAGTGGAGCAGTTCTTC
once	TRBV18	TRBD1	16	TRBJ2-1	CASSPRGTGFSNEQFF	TGTGCCAGCTCACCACGAGGGACAGGGTTCTCTAATGAGCAGTTCTTC
NA	TRBV5-1	NA	14	TRBJ2-7	CASSTGQFYYEQYF	TGCGCCAGCAGCACGGGACAATTTTACTACGAGCAGTACTTC
NA	TRBV19	TRBD2	16	TRBJ2-1	CASSRTSGTLYNEQFF	TGTGCCAGTAGTAGGACTAGCGGGACCCTTTACAATGAGCAGTTCTTC
NA	TRBV6-5	TRBD1	15	TRBJ2-7	CASRGGRQGALEQYF	TGTGCCAGCAGAGGGGGGAGACAGGGGGCTCTCGAGCAGTACTTC